This is a list of T cell receptor beta chains from one sample in a study of chemoradiotherapy in HPV16-positive cancers. Assay used: immunoSEQ multiplex PCR; TCRdb lists only in-frame clones, some missing. Seen here are over 10,000 clones, approximately 75% observed once, and the top ten hold around 1.5%. Sample acquisition took place from a patient who underwent chemoradiotherapy. The receptor set was obtained from a human donor with HPV-associated anogenital cancer. CDR3s include the opening cysteine and the closing phenylalanine or tryptophan.

j_call: TRBJ2-3; v_call: TRBV6-5; cdr3_aa: CASTGVDTQYF
j_call: TRBJ1-3; v_call: TRBV6-1; cdr3_aa: CASSEYEGNGNTIYF
j_call: TRBJ1-2; v_call: TRBV7-9; cdr3_aa: CASSFEAPRGYTF
j_call: TRBJ1-1; v_call: TRBV5-4; cdr3_aa: CASSSQGEDTEAFF
j_call: TRBJ1-5; v_call: TRBV14; cdr3_aa: CASSQDTGRNQPQHF
j_call: TRBJ2-2; v_call: TRBV5-1; cdr3_aa: CASSLIVAGELFF
j_call: TRBJ1-1; v_call: TRBV30; cdr3_aa: CAWTKGLAPGPFF
j_call: TRBJ2-1; v_call: TRBV13; cdr3_aa: CASSPPSLHPSSYNEQFF
j_call: TRBJ1-1; v_call: TRBV19; cdr3_aa: CASSILFGNTEAFF
j_call: TRBJ2-5; v_call: TRBV14; cdr3_aa: CASSQITQETQYF
j_call: TRBJ2-1; v_call: TRBV5-1; cdr3_aa: CASRPLAGGPIEQFF
j_call: TRBJ2-7; v_call: TRBV2; cdr3_aa: CASNPEGVRQQYF
j_call: TRBJ2-4; v_call: TRBV2; cdr3_aa: CASSVLGAKNIQYF
j_call: TRBJ2-5; v_call: TRBV5-4; cdr3_aa: CASSSGLDEETQYF
j_call: TRBJ1-4; v_call: TRBV5-6; cdr3_aa: CASSIRQGNEKLFF
j_call: TRBJ1-2; v_call: TRBV5-4; cdr3_aa: CASSQKGTDYGYTF
j_call: TRBJ1-4; v_call: TRBV27; cdr3_aa: CASKEQGREKLFF
j_call: TRBJ1-4; v_call: TRBV7-9; cdr3_aa: CASSLVFQGAGEKLFF
j_call: TRBJ1-2; v_call: TRBV10-1; cdr3_aa: CASSDGSPWGGYTF
j_call: TRBJ1-6; v_call: TRBV5-5; cdr3_aa: CASSLSLNSPLHF
j_call: TRBJ2-5; v_call: TRBV2; cdr3_aa: CASSHAETQYF
j_call: TRBJ2-7; v_call: TRBV7-3; cdr3_aa: CAGRGHLGGQHYEQYF
j_call: TRBJ2-3; v_call: TRBV5-6; cdr3_aa: CASSSLLAGASTSTDTQYF
j_call: TRBJ2-2; v_call: TRBV6-5; cdr3_aa: CASSYSRGELFF
j_call: TRBJ2-1; v_call: TRBV2; cdr3_aa: CASGRGGSYNEQFF
j_call: TRBJ1-2; v_call: TRBV12-5; cdr3_aa: CASGTGTGHGYTF
j_call: TRBJ2-2; v_call: TRBV9; cdr3_aa: CASSVRSGELFF
j_call: TRBJ1-3; v_call: TRBV11-2; cdr3_aa: CASSLGSGNTIYF
j_call: TRBJ1-3; v_call: TRBV9; cdr3_aa: CASGTQGSSGNTIYF
j_call: TRBJ2-7; v_call: TRBV9; cdr3_aa: CASSVGRQGAPSYEQYF
j_call: TRBJ1-2; v_call: TRBV4-3; cdr3_aa: CASSPSGRERGYTF
j_call: TRBJ2-1; v_call: TRBV10-2; cdr3_aa: CASSVKAHNEQFF
j_call: TRBJ1-2; v_call: TRBV9; cdr3_aa: CASSAPGTNYGYTF
j_call: TRBJ1-5; v_call: TRBV7-2; cdr3_aa: CASSFENQGYQPQHF
j_call: TRBJ1-2; v_call: TRBV6-6; cdr3_aa: CASSYRDNYGYTF
j_call: TRBJ1-6; v_call: TRBV11-3; cdr3_aa: CASSLFSYSPLHF
j_call: TRBJ2-5; v_call: TRBV19; cdr3_aa: CASSISGVGTQYF
j_call: -; v_call: TRBV27; cdr3_aa: CASSRGDRTPYEQYF
j_call: TRBJ2-7; v_call: TRBV5-4; cdr3_aa: CASSSRTGYSEQYF
j_call: TRBJ1-1; v_call: TRBV30; cdr3_aa: CAWHRAGTEAFF
j_call: TRBJ2-5; v_call: TRBV10-3; cdr3_aa: CAISGTGQETQYF
j_call: TRBJ1-4; v_call: TRBV30; cdr3_aa: CAWSVRYLEKLFF
j_call: TRBJ2-2; v_call: TRBV5-1; cdr3_aa: CASSLGTVTGELFF
j_call: TRBJ2-3; v_call: TRBV7-6; cdr3_aa: CASSFTRIDTQYF
j_call: TRBJ1-1; v_call: TRBV19; cdr3_aa: CASSRTLHTEAFF